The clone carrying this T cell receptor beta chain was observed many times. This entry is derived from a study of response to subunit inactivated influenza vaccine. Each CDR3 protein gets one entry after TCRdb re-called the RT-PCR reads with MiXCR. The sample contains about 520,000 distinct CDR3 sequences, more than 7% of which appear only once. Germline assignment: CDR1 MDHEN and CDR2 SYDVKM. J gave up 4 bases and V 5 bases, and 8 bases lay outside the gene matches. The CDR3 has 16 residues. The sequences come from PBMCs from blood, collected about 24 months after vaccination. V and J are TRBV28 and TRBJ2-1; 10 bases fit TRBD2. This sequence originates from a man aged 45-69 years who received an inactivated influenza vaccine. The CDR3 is CASSQIALAGYNEQFF. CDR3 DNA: TGTGCCAGCAGTCAAATCGCACTAGCGGGGTACAATGAGCAGTTCTTC.